This entry lists 27 T cell receptor beta chains sequenced from one sample in a study of blood T cell repertoires in COVID-19. Assay used: immunoSEQ multiplex PCR; TCRdb lists only in-frame clones, some missing. Of approximately 70,000 clones listed, over 70% are singletons. Sequences were obtained from peripheral blood. All receptors come from an older man who had recovered from COVID-19.

This chain links TRBV19 with TRBJ2-7; no firm D call. V lost 6 bases and J 4 bases, leaving 19 bases between the germline ends. The CDR3 covers 15 residues. Germline-derived CDR1 and CDR2 are LNHDA and SQIVND (reference sequence). The CDR3 region has the DNA TGTGCCAGTAGCAATACCGGCAGCGCTCAGTACGAGCAGTACTTC. Translating it yields CASSNTGSAQYEQYF. The full variable domain, rest sourced from reference TRBV19 and TRBJ2-7, is DGGITQSPKYLFRKEGQNVTLSCEQNLNHDAMYWYRQDPGQGLRLIYYSQIVNDFQKGDIAEGYSVSREKKESFPLTVTSAQKNPTAFYLCASSNTGSAQYEQYFGPGTRLTVT.

The V gene is TRBV5-1, the J gene TRBJ2-5; 10 bases fit TRBD2. With 4 bases clipped from V and 5 bases from J, the junction kept 5 bases outside the gene matches. Looked up from germline, CDR1 is SGHRS and CDR2 is YFSETQ. This CDR3 is built from 14 residues. The CDR3 DNA reads TGCGCCAGCAGCGGGCTAGCGGGAGAGGAGACCCAGTACTTC. Protein sequence: CASSGLAGEETQYF.

Many counts were recorded for this clone. The chain links TRBV27 to TRBJ1-6, with 7 bases identical to TRBD1. V shed 3 bases and J 4 bases; nucleotides not matched to a gene: 6. This CDR3 comprises 16 residues. From germline, CDR1 is MNHEY and CDR2 SMNVEV (reference sequence). The CDR3 sequence: CASSFRQGPYNSPLHF. The CDR3, as DNA: TGTGCCAGCAGTTTTCGACAGGGCCCGTATAATTCACCCCTCCACTTT.

The chain uses TRBV7-7 and TRBJ2-1, with D unclear. Germline V gene lookup returns CDR1 SSHAT and CDR2 FNYEAQ (reference sequence). This CDR3 contains 16 residues. V lost 0 bases, J lost 5 bases, and 14 bases lay in between. CDR3 sequence (DNA): TGTGCCAGCAGCTTAGCCATGGGCATCCCGAACAATGAGCAGTTCTTC. Translating it yields CASSLAMGIPNNEQFF.

This rearrangement joins TRBV19 to TRBJ2-2; TRBD2 aligns across 10 bases. With V trimmed by 3 bases and J by 9 bases, 7 bases remained unmatched. CDR3 length equals 15 residues. Germline CDR1 and CDR2: LNHDA and SQIVND (reference sequence). Written as DNA, the CDR3 is TGTGCCAGTAGTATCAGTAGCGGGGGGAGCCGGGAGCTGTTTTTT. Its protein is CASSISSGGSRELFF.

This chain joins TRBV3-1 (or the pseudogene TRBV3-2) and TRBJ2-5, with 7 bases that match TRBD2. This CDR3 spans 15 amino acids. After removal of 2 bases from V and 1 base from J, the junction contained 4 bases not matched to a gene. CDR1 is LGHDT, CDR2 YNNKEL, per germline (reference sequence). The DNA for the CDR3 is TGTGCCAGCAGCCAAACACTAGCGTCCCAAGAGACCCAGTACTTC. Protein product: CASSQTLASQETQYF.

The chain combines TRBV2 with TRBJ2-7; D call uncertain. CDR3 length: 16 amino acids. V lost 1 base to trimming and J lost 0 bases, with 13 bases between them. Per the germline V gene, CDR1 is SNHLY and CDR2 is FYNNEI. The CDR3 is CASSEGAGSISYEQYF. In DNA form, the CDR3 reads TGTGCCAGCAGTGAAGGGGCAGGCTCGATCTCCTACGAGCAGTACTTC.

This chain joins TRBV28 and TRBJ2-2; 10 bases align to TRBD1. V lost 7 bases and J lost 4; bases outside the gene matches: 6. Germline V gene lookup returns CDR1 MDHEN and CDR2 SYDVKM. The CDR3 is made up of 15 amino acids. The CDR3 coding sequence is TGTGCCAGCATCGCTGGGACAGGGGTCACCGGGGAGCTGTTTTTT. Protein: CASIAGTGVTGELFF.

Here the CDR3 DNA reads TGCGCCAGCAGTCCTACGGAGATTAGGGAGACCCAGTACTTC. As protein: CASSPTEIRETQYF. The J gene is TRBJ2-5, the V gene TRBV23-1; no clear D gene. TRBV23-1 is treated as an ORF (open reading frame) with a function not yet certain. The CDR3 is 14 amino acids. V lost 4 bases to trimming and J lost 5 bases, with 14 bases between them.

This chain's CDR3 is CASSMRPDRSGEQYF. The CDR3 nucleotides are TGTGCCAGCAGCATGCGTCCGGACAGGTCGGGCGAGCAGTACTTC. The chain carries TRBV14 and TRBJ2-7, with TRBD1 matching over 7 bases. The J segment lost 6 bases and the V segment lost 5 bases, leaving 13 bases of the junction unmatched. There are 15 residues in the CDR3. The V gene's germline CDR1 is SGHDN and CDR2 FVKESK.

This chain connects TRBV24-1 to TRBJ2-5; maybe TRBD2 (5 bases). The V gene lost 0 bases and the J gene lost 5 bases, with 12 bases spanning the gap. Germline V gene lookup returns CDR1 KGHDR and CDR2 SFDVKD. CDR3 length: 15 amino acids. The CDR3 coding sequence is TGTGCCACCAGTGATTTGTCCGGGGATAAGGAGACCCAGTACTTC. Its protein is CATSDLSGDKETQYF.

This sequence joins TRBV7-6 and TRBJ2-2; D may be TRBD1 (6 bases). The ends were cut back, 7 bases at V and 6 bases at J, with 15 bases in the middle. From germline, CDR1 is SGHVS and CDR2 FNYEAQ. The CDR3 spans 14 residues. CDR3 in DNA: TGTGCCAGCACCAGGGGCGCGATGGCCGGGGAGCTGTTTTTT. It encodes CASTRGAMAGELFF.

The chain combines TRBV5-8 with TRBJ2-1, with 10 bases that match TRBD2. From germline, CDR1 is SGHTS and CDR2 YDEGEE. The length of the CDR3 is 15 residues. V dropped 0 bases and J dropped 7; count of bases not matched to a gene: 4. The CDR3 DNA is TGTGCCAGCAGCTTGGGGACTAGCGGAACAAATGAGCAGTTCTTC. Amino acids: CASSLGTSGTNEQFF.

The chain carries TRBV7-2 and TRBJ2-7; D is possibly TRBD1 (6 bases). CDR1 and CDR2 from the germline V gene are SGHTA and FQGNSA. The CDR3 is 15 residues long. V was shortened by 3 bases and J by 3 bases, with 15 bases between the two germline ends. CDR3 nucleotide sequence: TGTGCCAGCAGCTTGGTTTCAGGGGAATACTACGAGCAGTACTTC. Its translation: CASSLVSGEYYEQYF. Variable domain in full (rest from reference TRBV7-2 and TRBJ2-7): GAGVSQSPSNKVTEKGKDVELRCDPISGHTALYWYRQSLGQGLEFLIYFQGNSAPDKSGLPSDRFSAERTGGSVSTLTIQRTQQEDSAVYLCASSLVSGEYYEQYFGPGTRLTVT.

V gene TRBV11-2 combines with J gene TRBJ2-3; D is undetermined. V lost 5 bases to trimming and J lost 7 bases, with 10 bases between them. Germline CDR1 is SGHAT and CDR2 is FQNNGV. The CDR3 is made up of 12 amino acids. CDR3: CASSRSINTQYF. The CDR3 region has the DNA TGTGCCAGCAGCCGTAGTATAAATACGCAGTATTTT.

J is TRBJ2-7 and V is TRBV2; 8 bases match TRBD1. V lost 5 bases and J lost 0; bases outside the gene matches: 6. Germline V gene lookup returns CDR1 SNHLY and CDR2 FYNNEI. The CDR3 length is 15 residues. The CDR3 here is CASSPPGQVSYEQYF. CDR3 in DNA: TGTGCCAGCAGTCCCCCGGGACAGGTCTCCTACGAGCAGTACTTC.

The rearrangement joins TRBV29-1 to TRBJ2-7; the D gene is possibly TRBD2 (6 bases). CDR3 length: 15 residues. The V end was cut by 6 bases, the J end by 3 bases, with 21 bases between. The germline V gene has CDR1 SQVTM and CDR2 ANQGSEA. Here the CDR3 DNA reads TGCAGCGTAGGCACCGGGAGCCAGGCAAACTACGAGCAGTACTTC. This gives the protein CSVGTGSQANYEQYF.

The gene calls are TRBV5-1 and TRBJ2-7; tentative D call: TRBD2 (6 bases). Trimming shortened V by 0 bases and J by 3 bases, and 16 bases separated the two germline ends. Per germline, CDR1 SGHRS and CDR2 YFSETQ. CDR3 length equals 16 residues. The CDR3 region is CASSLVGGNRFYEQYF. The CDR3 DNA reads TGCGCCAGCAGCTTGGTTGGCGGGAACCGATTCTACGAGCAGTACTTC.

This clone has ten or more counts. As DNA, the CDR3 is TGTGCCAGCAAAAGACAGGGTCCGGGTCGAGGGGCCATATATTTT. Its protein product is CASKRQGPGRGAIYF. The chain links TRBV6-5 to TRBJ1-3, with TRBD1 matching 7 bases. V shed 7 bases, J shed 11 bases, and the junction held 17 bases outside the gene matches. The CDR3 has 15 amino acids. CDR1 and CDR2 from the germline V gene are MNHEY and SVGAGI.

This clone appeared a few times. V usage is TRBV4-1 and J usage is TRBJ2-7, with 12 nucleotides matching TRBD2. The ends lost 1 base at V and 0 bases at J; junction bases unmatched: 4. Per the germline V gene, CDR1 is MGHRA and CDR2 is YSYEKL. CDR3 length: 17 residues. DNA of the CDR3: TGCGCCAGCAGCCAAGCTAGCGGGAGGGGCTTCTCCTACGAGCAGTACTTC. It encodes CASSQASGRGFSYEQYF.

The genes are TRBV7-2 and TRBJ2-7; D may be TRBD2 (6 bases). The CDR3 contains 16 residues. Germline lookup yields CDR1 SGHTA and CDR2 FQGNSA. Deletions cut 5 bases from V and 1 base from J, with 18 bases between. The CDR3 region has the DNA TGTGCCAGCAGCCTCTACGCGGGGAAGCGGTCCTACGAGCAGTACTTC. This codes for CASSLYAGKRSYEQYF.

CDR3 protein: CASSQEGLAGFFSYEQYF. The CDR3 coding sequence is TGCGCCAGCAGCCAAGAAGGACTAGCGGGGTTTTTTTCCTACGAGCAGTACTTC. V gene TRBV4-1 combines with J gene TRBJ2-7; 12 bases fit TRBD2. The CDR3 totals 18 residues. V lost 0 bases and J lost 1; bases outside the gene matches: 7. Germline V gene data show CDR1 as MGHRA and CDR2 as YSYEKL.

The chain links TRBV19 to TRBJ1-2; maybe TRBD1 (5 bases). Trimming cost V 5 bases and J 0 bases, with 13 bases left between them. The germline gives CDR1 LNHDA, CDR2 SQIVND (reference sequence). This CDR3 is 15 amino acids long. The CDR3 nucleotides are TGTGCCAGTAGTCCCACAGGCCTCACTAACTATGGCTACACCTTC. This codes for CASSPTGLTNYGYTF.

As to this clone: A much larger clone differs by one base, so this may be a read error. This chain uses TRBV7-9 with TRBJ1-1; D remains unclear. V dropped 1 base and J dropped 6 bases, with 6 bases sitting between them. The CDR3 runs 12 residues. Germline CDR1 and CDR2: SEHNR and FQNEAQ (reference sequence). This chain's CDR3 is CASSLVRAEAFF. In DNA, the CDR3 is TGTGCCAGCAGCTTAGTACGGGCTGAAGCTTTCTTT.

The gene calls are TRBV19 and TRBJ1-5; 9 nucleotides match TRBD1. V lost 5 bases to trimming and J lost 3 bases; unmatched junction nucleotides: 8. From germline, CDR1 is LNHDA and CDR2 SQIVND (reference sequence). CDR3 length: 16 residues. CDR3 residues: CASSVQGAGYNQPQHF. The DNA for the CDR3 is TGTGCCAGTAGTGTACAGGGGGCAGGATACAATCAGCCCCAGCATTTT.

This clone was observed a single time. This chain joins TRBV7-2 and TRBJ2-5; 8 bases are a match to TRBD2. The trim removed 5 bases at V and 2 bases at J, leaving 7 bases unmatched. The CDR3 runs 15 residues. CDR1 is SGHTA and CDR2 is FQGNSA in the germline V gene. This chain's CDR3 is CASSPPSGLQETQYF. DNA for the CDR3: TGTGCCAGCAGCCCCCCTAGCGGGTTACAAGAGACCCAGTACTTC.

Written as DNA, the CDR3 is TGTGCCAGCAGCTTAACAGGGGGCGAGCAGTACTTC. Its translation: CASSLTGGEQYF. J is TRBJ2-7 and V is TRBV7-2, with 8 bases fitting TRBD1. CDR1 SGHTA and CDR2 FQGNSA come from the germline V gene. The CDR3 covers 12 residues. The trim removed 2 bases at V and 6 bases at J, leaving 0 bases unmatched.